This T cell receptor (beta chain) originates from a study of cytomegalovirus exposure and HLA in healthy donors. About this clone: What it binds is not known. An end of the junction does not agree with germline; a read error may underlie this.

The CDR3 spans 16 residues. The V gene's germline CDR1 is SEHNR and CDR2 FQNEAQ (reference sequence). Findings and limits, study-wide: Accurate prediction of HLA-A and HLA-B alleles (for most subjects) was reportedly achieved from TCR beta sequences. Rarity characterized most TCR sequences, yet some public TCRs appeared in many donors.

PCR amplification relied on 60 Vbeta primers (plus 13 Jbeta primers). Clones were sequenced by immunoSEQ multiplex PCR, and TCRdb holds only the in-frame ones, with some missing. The table records about 130,000 clones, more than 80% of them present only once. The TCR was taken from a woman aged 30 to 39 in good health and CMV-seropositive. The chain has TRBV7-9 and TRBJ1-5; the D is unclear. Sequencing was done on a sample of PBMCs. The CDR3 sequence: CSSSLELGRGGQPQHF. The CDR3 coding sequence is TGTTCCAGCAGCTTAGAGTTAGGGCGGGGTGGTCAGCCCCAGCATTTT.